This entry is about one T cell receptor (beta chain). These data belong to a study of blood T cell repertoires in COVID-19. Produced via immunoSEQ multiplex PCR; TCRdb's table is partial and in-frame only. The sample lists about 200,000 clones, around 88% occurring once. This CDR3 contains 12 residues. With 9 bases clipped from V and 8 bases from J, the junction kept 9 bases outside the gene matches. From germline, CDR1 is LNHDA and CDR2 SQIVND (reference sequence). Cohorts were determined from participant-reported clinical history. A PCR-confirmed or clinician-diagnosed COVID-19 case had contacted exposed participants within 2 weeks of entry.

The chain is built from TRBV19 and TRBJ1-2; TRBD1 aligns across 7 bases. The sample taken for sequencing was PBMCs or T cells enriched from blood (not recorded which). The TCR was taken from a woman aged 25-40 years who had been exposed to COVID-19. The CDR3 loop is CASHDRVGGYTF. CDR3 bases: TGTGCCAGCCACGACAGGGTCGGAGGCTACACCTTC.